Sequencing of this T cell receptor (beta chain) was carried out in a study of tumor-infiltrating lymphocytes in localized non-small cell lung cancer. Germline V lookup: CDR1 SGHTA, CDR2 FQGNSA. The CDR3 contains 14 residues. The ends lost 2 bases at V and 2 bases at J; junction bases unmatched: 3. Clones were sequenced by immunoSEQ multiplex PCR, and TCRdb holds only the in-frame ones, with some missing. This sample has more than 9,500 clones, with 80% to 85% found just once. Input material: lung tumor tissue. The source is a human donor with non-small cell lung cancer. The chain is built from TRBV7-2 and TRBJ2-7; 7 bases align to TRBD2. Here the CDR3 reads CASSLLAGAYEQYF. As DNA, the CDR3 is TGTGCCAGCAGCTTATTGGCGGGAGCCTACGAGCAGTACTTC.